The present entry profiles one T cell receptor beta chain with its context. The data were taken from a study of blood T cell repertoires in COVID-19. Whole-study context: Italy, Spain and the United States were the sources of the convalescent and acute COVID-19 samples. In each case, the material was cDNA or gDNA derived from T cells, B-cell-depleted T cells, or PBMCs.

Authors' data handling: Quantification of nucleated cells was approximated via reference gene primer amplification. Only in-frame clones appear in the TCRdb table, and some are missing; sequencing was by immunoSEQ multiplex PCR. Clonal size and the V and J genes are those of that table, whereas D and trimming came from the DNA. This table holds more than 200,000 clones, roughly 87% found once. Trimming removed 0 bases from V and 2 bases from J; junction bases left unmatched: 15. The germline gives CDR1 LNHNV, CDR2 YYDKDF (reference sequence). The CDR3 is made up of 20 amino acids. This rearrangement joins TRBV15 to TRBJ2-3; 9 nucleotides line up with TRBD2. The clonotype was recovered from a man aged 18 to 30 with active or convalescent COVID-19. Sequencing used peripheral blood. The CDR3 reads CATSRDWSSGGPTPTDTQYF. For the CDR3, the DNA is TGTGCCACCAGCAGAGATTGGAGTAGCGGGGGTCCTACTCCCACAGATACGCAGTATTTT. The entire variable domain, with the rest obtained from reference TRBV15 and TRBJ2-3, is as follows: DAMVIQNPRYQVTQFGKPVTLSCSQTLNHNVMYWYQQKSSQAPKLLFHYYDKDFNNEADTPDNFQSRRPNTSFCFLDIRSPGLGDTAMYLCATSRDWSSGGPTPTDTQYFGPGTRLTVL.